The T cell receptor beta chain under discussion was sequenced for a study of blood T cells in healthy people across ages. As concerns this clonotype: What it binds is not known.

It was with a sample-barcoded 5' primer and a J-beta primer mix that a second PCR of roughly 7 to 12 cycles was run. TCRdb used MiXCR to reprocess the 5' RACE reads, holding one entry per CDR3 protein. The sample yields 350,000 to 450,000 distinct CDR3 sequences, about 55% seen once. Study results and limitations: Diversity estimated from one million T cells was considered an underestimate.

This sequence originates from a man aged 55 to 70 in good health. The sequencing sample was made of blood.

The CDR3 sequence: CATSDWEGANNEQFF. The CDR3 DNA reads TGTGCCACCAGTGATTGGGAGGGGGCAAACAATGAGCAGTTCTTC. The chain couples TRBV24-1 to TRBJ2-1; TRBD1 or TRBD2 may be the D gene (7 bases each). Trimming shortened V by 2 bases and J by 5 bases, and 12 bases separated the two germline ends. CDR3 size: 15 residues. Germline V gene lookup returns CDR1 KGHDR and CDR2 SFDVKD.